The 31 T cell receptor beta chains below were found in one sample sequenced in a study of cytomegalovirus exposure and HLA in healthy donors. PCR was performed using 60 Vbeta and 13 Jbeta primers. Sequencing used immunoSEQ multiplex PCR; TCRdb keeps in-frame clones, though not all of them. The repertoire consists of around 110,000 clones, with less than 85% occurring once and the leading ten covering 2% to 3%. The source material was PBMCs. These receptors were taken from a man aged 18 to 29 in good health and CMV-seronegative.

J is TRBJ2-1 and V is TRBV5-1, with a weak D call TRBD2 (6 bases). Trimming shortened V by 0 bases and J by 0 bases, and 7 bases separated the two germline ends. CDR1 is SGHRS and CDR2 is YFSETQ in the germline V gene. The CDR3 is made up of 15 amino acids. The CDR3 loop reads CASSLVGGSYNEQFF. The DNA for the CDR3 is TGCGCCAGCAGCTTGGTGGGGGGCTCCTACAATGAGCAGTTCTTC.

The V call is TRBV6-1, the J call TRBJ2-2; 8 nucleotides line up with TRBD1. Germline V gene data show CDR1 as MNHNS and CDR2 as SASEGT. This CDR3 spans 15 amino acids. Germline trimming cut 6 bases from V and 5 bases from J; bases unmatched to any gene: 8. The CDR3 DNA is TGTGCCAGCAGGGGGCAGGGGGCAGGGACCGGGGAGCTGTTTTTT. Its protein product is CASRGQGAGTGELFF.

The V and J genes are TRBV5-1 and TRBJ2-1; D not resolved. The CDR3 loop spans 12 amino acids. The germline V gene has CDR1 SGHRS and CDR2 YFSETQ. V was pared by 1 base and J by 6 bases, with 5 bases between. In DNA form, the CDR3 reads TGCGCCAGCAGCTTGTTGCGCAATGAGCAGTTCTTC. This translates into CASSLLRNEQFF. The full variable domain, with the rest looked up from reference TRBV5-1 and TRBJ2-1, is KAGVTQTPRYLIKTRGQQVTLSCSPISGHRSVSWYQQTPGQGLQFLFEYFSETQRNKGNFPGRFSGRQFSNSRSEMNVSTLELGDSALYLCASSLLRNEQFFGPGTRLTVL.

The gene calls are TRBV29-1 and TRBJ1-4; D is unresolved. The germline gives CDR1 SQVTM, CDR2 ANQGSEA. V lost 5 bases and J 3 bases, leaving 10 bases between the germline ends. The CDR3 extends over 13 amino acids. The CDR3 spells CSVHLGANEKLFF. For the CDR3, the DNA is TGCAGCGTTCACCTCGGGGCTAATGAAAAACTGTTTTTT. Filled out from reference TRBV29-1 and TRBJ1-4, the complete variable domain reads SAVISQKPSRDICQRGTSLTIQCQVDSQVTMMFWYRQQPGQSLTLIATANQGSEATYESGFVIDKFPISRPNLTFSTLTVSNMSPEDSSIYLCSVHLGANEKLFFGSGTQLSVL.

The chain uses TRBV7-9 and TRBJ1-2; 10 bases agree with TRBD1. Trimming removed 1 base from V and 4 bases from J; junction bases left unmatched: 3. Germline values: CDR1 SEHNR, CDR2 FQNEAQ (reference sequence). The CDR3 is 15 amino acids. CDR3 sequence: CASSLDGQGVYGYTF. The CDR3 coding sequence is TGTGCCAGCAGCTTAGATGGACAGGGGGTCTATGGCTACACCTTC.

This clone was seen a handful of times. The chain recombines TRBV7-3 with TRBJ2-7, with 7 bases fitting TRBD1. Unmatched junction bases numbered 6, after V lost 5 bases and J lost 5 bases. Germline V gene lookup returns CDR1 SGHTA and CDR2 FQGTGA. The CDR3 has 13 residues. For the CDR3, the DNA is TGTGCCAGCAGCATTTACAGGGGCCACGAGCAGTACTTC. It is translated as CASSIYRGHEQYF.

The chain has TRBV4-1 and TRBJ2-5; D possibly corresponds to TRBD1 (7 bases). The V gene lost 0 bases and the J gene lost 2 bases, with 10 bases spanning the gap. The CDR3 is 15 amino acids. CDR1 and CDR2 (germline): MGHRA, YSYEKL. In DNA form, the CDR3 reads TGCGCCAGCAGCCAAGACCAGGGGGGACAAGAGACCCAGTACTTC. Protein: CASSQDQGGQETQYF.

CDR3 nucleotide sequence: TGTGCCAGCAGCTGGACAGGGGCTATCAATCAGCCCCAGCATTTT. Translating gives CASSWTGAINQPQHF. V usage is TRBV6-1 and J usage is TRBJ1-5, with 9 bases lining up with TRBD1. CDR3 size: 15 residues. V was pared by 6 bases and J by 3 bases, with 6 bases of the junction left unmatched. CDR1 and CDR2 (germline): MNHNS, SASEGT.

This chain links TRBV6-1 with TRBJ2-2; a weak D match, TRBD1 (6 bases). The length of the CDR3 is 15 residues. The germline V gene encodes CDR1 MNHNS and CDR2 SASEGT. With 4 bases removed from V and 5 bases from J, the gap between germline ends came to 14 bases. This CDR3 is CASSAFTGKTGELFF. CDR3 coding DNA: TGTGCCAGCAGTGCATTCACAGGGAAGACCGGGGAGCTGTTTTTT.

The rearrangement uses TRBV9 and TRBJ1-4; the D gene is possibly TRBD1 (6 bases). This CDR3 has 18 residues. Per germline, CDR1 SGDLS and CDR2 YYNGEE. The V end was cut by 3 bases, the J end by 2 bases, with 20 bases between. CDR3 sequence reads: CASSEGDFGGSTNEKLFF. In nucleotides, the CDR3 is TGTGCCAGCAGCGAGGGGGATTTTGGTGGGTCGACTAATGAAAAACTGTTTTTT.

V and J are TRBV5-6 and TRBJ1-5; 8 bases fit TRBD1. V shed 3 bases, J shed 1 base, and the junction held 9 bases outside the gene matches. The germline gives CDR1 SGHDT, CDR2 YYEEEE. The CDR3 runs to 17 residues. The CDR3 DNA is TGTGCCAGCAGCTCGCTGGACAGGGATGTAAGCAATCAGCCCCAGCATTTT. It is translated as CASSSLDRDVSNQPQHF. Full variable domain (outside the CDR3, taken from reference TRBV5-6 and TRBJ1-5): DAGVTQSPTHLIKTRGQQVTLRCSPKSGHDTVSWYQQALGQGPQFIFQYYEEEERQRGNFPDRFSGHQFPNYSSELNVNALLLGDSALYLCASSSLDRDVSNQPQHFGDGTRLSIL.

The chain has TRBV9 and TRBJ2-2; tentative D call: TRBD2 (5 bases). The CDR3 has 15 residues. The V gene lost 4 bases and the J gene lost 5 bases, with 15 bases spanning the gap. In germline, CDR1 is SGDLS, CDR2 YYNGEE. This CDR3 is CASSPYGGGTGELFF. The CDR3 coding sequence is TGTGCCAGCAGCCCCTATGGCGGAGGAACCGGGGAGCTGTTTTTT.

This CDR3 reads CASSWRGTHGYTF. In nucleotides, the CDR3 is TGTGCCAGCAGCTGGAGGGGTACCCATGGCTACACCTTC. The chain uses TRBV5-6 and TRBJ1-2, with TRBD1 as a possible D gene (5 bases). CDR3 length: 13 residues. V was clipped by 3 bases and J by 6 bases, with 12 bases between them. CDR1 is SGHDT and CDR2 is YYEEEE in the germline V gene.

The V call is TRBV6-6, the J call TRBJ1-5; D unclear. Trimming shortened V by 6 bases and J by 2 bases, and 11 bases separated the two germline ends. The CDR3 totals 14 residues. CDR1 MNHNY and CDR2 SVGAGI come from the germline V gene (reference sequence). The CDR3 DNA reads TGTGCCAGCAGGCGGGTGATAGGCAATCAGCCCCAGCATTTT. Protein: CASRRVIGNQPQHF.

The V call is TRBV2, the J call TRBJ1-2; D not resolved. Trimming cost V 3 bases and J 7 bases, with 12 bases left between them. Germline V gives CDR1 SNHLY, CDR2 FYNNEI. This CDR3 contains 13 residues. The CDR3 sequence: CASSENRAGGYTF. The CDR3 DNA is TGTGCCAGCAGTGAGAATCGAGCGGGTGGCTACACCTTC. The full variable domain, rest sourced from reference TRBV2 and TRBJ1-2, is EPEVTQTPSHQVTQMGQEVILRCVPISNHLYFYWYRQILGQKVEFLVSFYNNEISEKSEIFDDQFSVERPDGSNFTLKIRSTKLEDSAMYFCASSENRAGGYTFGSGTRLTVV.

In this sample, this clone turned up a few times. The rearrangement joins TRBV6-5 to TRBJ1-1; unclear D gene. V lost 4 bases and J 0 bases, leaving 9 bases between the germline ends. Germline CDR1 is MNHEY and CDR2 is SVGAGI. There are 14 residues in the CDR3. The CDR3 bases are TGTGCCAGCAGTTCTAGCGGGTTGAACACTGAAGCTTTCTTT. It codes for CASSSSGLNTEAFF.

This rearrangement joins TRBV7-2 to TRBJ2-7, with TRBD1 identical over 10 bases. Germline V gives CDR1 SGHTA, CDR2 FQGNSA. V lost 5 bases, J lost 2 bases, and 3 bases stayed unmatched. CDR3 length: 14 residues. The CDR3: CASSPGTGAYEQYF. The CDR3 bases are TGTGCCAGCAGCCCCGGGACAGGGGCCTACGAGCAGTACTTC.

This clone has a handful of counts. This chain uses TRBV5-1 with TRBJ1-5; D remains unclear. V lost 2 bases and J lost 0, with 9 bases in between. Germline values: CDR1 SGHRS, CDR2 YFSETQ. The CDR3 has 15 amino acids. In DNA, the CDR3 is TGCGCCAGCAGCTTTAACGGTGATAGCAATCAGCCCCAGCATTTT. Encoded protein: CASSFNGDSNQPQHF.

The V call is TRBV29-1, the J call TRBJ1-3; D might be TRBD1 (5 bases). Trimming shortened V by 8 bases and J by 0 bases, and 14 bases separated the two germline ends. Germline CDR1 and CDR2: SQVTM and ANQGSEA. This CDR3 is 14 amino acids long. The CDR3 region is CSITTDDSGNTIYF. CDR3 nucleotide sequence: TGCAGCATAACGACAGACGACTCTGGAAACACCATATATTTT.

The V gene is TRBV7-2, the J gene TRBJ2-1; TRBD2 matches at 9 bases. V was clipped by 3 bases and J by 3 bases; unmatched bases: 3. This CDR3 comprises 15 residues. Germline V gene sequence: CDR1 SGHTA, CDR2 FQGNSA. CDR3 protein: CASSFASGDYNEQFF. CDR3 nucleotides: TGTGCCAGCAGCTTTGCTAGCGGGGACTACAATGAGCAGTTCTTC.

This chain links TRBV6-1 with TRBJ1-1; 10 bases are a match to TRBD1. The V segment lost 6 bases and the J segment 1 base; nucleotides outside the gene matches: 5. This CDR3 region has 15 residues. Germline V gives CDR1 MNHNS, CDR2 SASEGT. The CDR3 nucleotides read TGTGCCAGCAGAGACAGGGGGCGCGGGAACACTGAAGCTTTCTTT. Translating it yields CASRDRGRGNTEAFF.

CDR3: CASLWWALANTGELFF. The CDR3 bases are TGTGCCAGCTTATGGTGGGCCCTCGCGAACACCGGGGAGCTGTTTTTT. The genes are TRBV21-1 and TRBJ2-2; the table calls TRBD1, which could not be checked here. TRBV21-1 is termed a pseudogene. The CDR3 is made up of 16 amino acids.

The CDR3 loop reads CASSLDAPGSGNTIYF. As DNA, the CDR3 is TGTGCCAGCAGCTTAGATGCGCCAGGCTCTGGAAACACCATATATTTT. This sequence joins TRBV7-9 and TRBJ1-3; D ambiguous. The germline gives CDR1 SEHNR, CDR2 FQNEAQ (reference sequence). The CDR3 is 16 amino acids. V lost 1 base and J 0 bases, leaving 10 bases between the germline ends.

This sequence joins TRBV5-5 and TRBJ1-2; 11 bases agree with TRBD1. The CDR3 length is 17 residues. The junction had 8 bases not matched to a gene; V was cut back by 0 bases and J by 4 bases. Germline V lookup: CDR1 SGHKS, CDR2 YYEKEE (reference sequence). The CDR3 sequence is CASSLVVGQGDRYGYTF. CDR3 bases: TGTGCCAGCAGCTTGGTGGTGGGACAGGGGGATCGCTATGGCTACACCTTC.

J is TRBJ1-1 and V is TRBV5-1; D call uncertain. In germline, CDR1 is SGHRS, CDR2 YFSETQ. V was cut by 4 bases and J by 5 bases, with 15 bases left in between. This CDR3 has 14 residues. CDR3 sequence reads: CASSPNRGGTEAFF. CDR3 bases: TGCGCCAGCAGCCCGAATCGGGGTGGAACTGAAGCTTTCTTT.

V gene TRBV11-2 combines with J gene TRBJ2-7; 12 positions agree with TRBD1. Per germline, CDR1 SGHAT and CDR2 FQNNGV. The CDR3 length is 17 residues. With V trimmed by 5 bases and J by 5 bases, 13 bases remained unmatched. The DNA of the CDR3 is TGTGCCAGCAGCAACCCCCGCCCCGGGACAGGGGGCGACGAGCAGTACTTC. Translation: CASSNPRPGTGGDEQYF.

The chain combines TRBV5-1 with TRBJ2-3; TRBD2 matches at 8 bases. The CDR3 is made up of 17 amino acids. J lost 2 bases, V lost 4 bases, and 12 bases had no gene match. Germline-derived CDR1 and CDR2 are SGHRS and YFSETQ. DNA of the CDR3: TGCGCCAGCAGCGGGAGAACTAGCGGTAGTTACACAGATACGCAGTATTTT. The encoded protein is CASSGRTSGSYTDTQYF.

CDR3 protein: CASSLGQNTYEQYF. In DNA, the CDR3 is TGTGCCAGCAGCTTAGGGCAGAATACCTACGAGCAGTACTTC. The rearrangement joins TRBV7-9 to TRBJ2-7; no firm D call. The CDR3 consists of 14 residues. V dropped 1 base and J dropped 2 bases, with 9 bases sitting between them. In germline, CDR1 is SEHNR, CDR2 FQNEAQ (reference sequence).

The CDR3 DNA reads TGTGCCAGCAGCTCTAGGCGTGGCGAGCAGTACTTC. This translates into CASSSRRGEQYF. This chain links TRBV5-6 with TRBJ2-7; D is ambiguous. CDR1 and CDR2 (germline): SGHDT, YYEEEE. V lost 3 bases and J 6 bases, leaving 10 bases between the germline ends. The CDR3 spans 12 residues.

This clone was found a few times. V usage is TRBV7-9 and J usage is TRBJ2-5; D unclear. Trimming left V 5 bases short and J 0 bases short, with 10 bases between. The CDR3 is made up of 14 amino acids. CDR1 is SEHNR, CDR2 FQNEAQ, per germline (reference sequence). CDR3 region: CASSRETYQETQYF. The CDR3 region has the DNA TGTGCCAGCAGCCGAGAAACCTACCAAGAGACCCAGTACTTC.

The J gene is TRBJ2-7, the V gene TRBV4-3; the match to TRBD2 covers 9 bases. V dropped 0 bases and J dropped 0; count of bases not matched to a gene: 3. Germline-derived CDR1 and CDR2 are LGHNA and YSLEER. CDR3 length: 16 amino acids. CDR3 nucleotide sequence: TGCGCCAGCAGCCAAGATCGTAGCGGGAGCTCCTACGAGCAGTACTTC. Residues: CASSQDRSGSSYEQYF.